This T cell receptor beta chain derives from a study of T-cell memory formation after mild COVID-19. TCRdb recomputed calls from the 5' RACE reads with MiXCR, one row per CDR3 protein. The sample lists approximately 430,000 distinct CDR3 sequences, more than 20% seen once, with about an eighth in the top ten. This clonotype was seen a handful of times. Germline trimming cut 2 bases from V and 8 bases from J; bases unmatched to any gene: 10. The CDR3 has 16 amino acids. The V gene's germline CDR1 is SNHLY and CDR2 FYNNEI. Sequenced: PBMCs or a T cell subset sorted from them (not recorded which). The sequence was obtained from an adult woman who had mild COVID-19 (a few samples of this study predate the infection). Cell type and time point are not known. The rearrangement links TRBV2 to TRBJ1-2; 11 nucleotides line up with TRBD1. CDR3 bases: TGTGCCAGCAGTGAACTCTTCGGACAGGGGGCAAACGGCTACACCTTC. Amino acids: CASSELFGQGANGYTF. Combining the CDR3 with reference TRBV2 and TRBJ1-2 gives the whole variable domain EPEVTQTPSHQVTQMGQEVILRCVPISNHLYFYWYRQILGQKVEFLVSFYNNEISEKSEIFDDQFSVERPDGSNFTLKIRSTKLEDSAMYFCASSELFGQGANGYTFGSGTRLTVV.